These T cell receptor beta chains were read from a single sample in a study of CD4 T cells in relation to SARS-CoV-2 and coronaviruses. Using immunoSEQ multiplex PCR, the repertoire was profiled, and TCRdb retains in-frame clones only, with some absent. Counted here are around 65,000 clones, over 80% occurring once; the ten biggest clones make up 1.6%. Material: memory CD4+ T cells from PBMCs. Receptor source: a human donor in good health. Both conserved end residues are part of each CDR3. D genes are given only for firm matches. The listing skips clone size in some rows; elsewhere it reads once, few, many or a size class.

CDR3nt,CDR3aa,d_gene,abundance,j_gene,v_gene
TGTGCCAGCAGTTTATCTAGCCAAGGCAATCAGCCCCAGCATTTT,CASSLSSQGNQPQHF,-,-,TRBJ1-5,TRBV28
TGTGCCAGCAGCTTAGGGGCCGGAGGGATCACAGATACGCAGTATTTT,CASSLGAGGITDTQYF,-,-,TRBJ2-3,TRBV11-3
TGTGCCAGCAGCGTAGGGCAGGCGAACACCGGGGAGCTGTTTTTT,CASSVGQANTGELFF,-,few,TRBJ2-2,TRBV9
TGTGCCAGCAGCCGGCGAGGGCAGGGCACTTACCGCTCCTATAATTCACCCCTCCACTTT,CASSRRGQGTYRSYNSPLHF,-,-,TRBJ1-6,TRBV6-6
TGTGCCAGCAGTGAATCTCGATCGTCGGGCGAGCAGTACTTC,CASSESRSSGEQYF,-,-,TRBJ2-7,TRBV6-1
TGTGCCAGCAGCCAAAGCCACTCTGGAAACACCATATATTTT,CASSQSHSGNTIYF,-,-,TRBJ1-3,TRBV3-1/TRBV3-2
TGTGCCAGCACCCCCAGACTGAGCGGGAGGGGGCATGAGCAGTTCTTC,CASTPRLSGRGHEQFF,TRBD2,-,TRBJ2-1,TRBV27
TGCGCCAGCAGCCCGGACAGCTCACCCATCCCCCTCCACTTT,CASSPDSSPIPLHF,-,-,TRBJ1-6,TRBV5-1
TGCGCCAGCAGCTTGTTAGGGGGGAGCTCTGGAAACACCATATATTTT,CASSLLGGSSGNTIYF,-,-,TRBJ1-3,TRBV5-1
TGTGCCAGCAGTTTGGTAGCGGGAGTAGGCACAGATACGCAGTATTTT,CASSLVAGVGTDTQYF,TRBD2,-,TRBJ2-3,TRBV28
TGTGCCAGCAGCCAATCGAGCGGACTGGGGCAGTACTTC,CASSQSSGLGQYF,-,-,TRBJ2-7,TRBV16
TGTGCCTGGAGATGGCACGATAATTCACCCCTCCACTTT,CAWRWHDNSPLHF,-,-,TRBJ1-6,TRBV30
TGCAGCGTAAAATACGGGTCTAATGAAAAACTGTTTTTT,CSVKYGSNEKLFF,-,-,TRBJ1-4,TRBV29-1
TGTGCCAGCGTCCGGACAGGGGACGTTTACGAGCAGTACTTC,CASVRTGDVYEQYF,TRBD1,-,TRBJ2-7,TRBV6-5
TGCGCCAGCATCTTCGACCCCGGGCAGTACTTC,CASIFDPGQYF,-,-,TRBJ2-7,TRBV5-1